This T cell receptor (beta chain) was profiled in a study of T cells in women clearing cervical HPV infection. About this clone itself: The antigen is undetermined. The read terminates 3 residues ahead of where the CDR3 ends, so the germline J gene completes it. Distinct nucleotide sequences in the sample also encode this CDR3.

Findings and caveats of the study: TRBV6-7 abundance was lower in cases than controls (roughly 0.12% versus 0.15%).

V lost 5 bases, J lost 6 bases, and 13 bases lay in between. The CDR3 covers 12 residues. Germline lookup yields CDR1 SQVTM and CDR2 ANQGSEA. Measured with immunoSEQ multiplex PCR; TCRdb has only the in-frame clones, and not every one. Its table lists under 45,000 clones. The sample comprised blood buffy coat. The chain uses TRBV29-1 and TRBJ1-1, with D tentatively TRBD1 (5 bases). This TCR came from a woman between 18 and 75 years old with a cervical HPV16 infection that either progressed to CIN3+ or cleared (not recorded which). The CDR3 bases that were read are TGCAGCGTTCGGCGAAGGGGCGCTGAA. Its translation is CSVRRRGAE. Given in full, the CDR3 is CSVRRRGAEAFF. Full variable domain (rest looked up from reference TRBV29-1 and TRBJ1-1): SAVISQKPSRDICQRGTSLTIQCQVDSQVTMMFWYRQQPGQSLTLIATANQGSEATYESGFVIDKFPISRPNLTFSTLTVSNMSPEDSSIYLCSVRRRGAEAFFGQGTRLTVV.